This note documents a single T cell receptor (beta chain) sequence. Its antigen is unidentified. Approximately 100 mL of blood, on average, came from one heparinised draw per donor. Sorting gave populations that all exceeded 95% purity. The record originates from a study of beta chain features in type 1 diabetes. Study context: Sorted cells numbering some 110 million were examined across all samples. Study outcomes and limitations: When Type 1 diabetes patients were examined, their TCRB CDR3s proved moderately but significantly shorter in all four CD4+ subsets.

V gave up 5 bases and J gave up 5 bases, with 18 bases separating them. The CDR3 spans 15 residues. The germline gives CDR1 SNHLY, CDR2 FYNNEI. Expressed TCRB transcripts were sequenced, since all the RNA that had been isolated was reverse transcribed. This table comes from immunoSEQ multiplex PCR, and its TCRdb copy is limited to in-frame clones, with some not included. Here the sample spans over 300,000 clones, approximately 8.2% being singletons. Input material: central memory CD4+ T cells from blood. The chain uses TRBV2 and TRBJ2-5; D may be TRBD2 (6 bases). The source is a woman younger than 30 in good health. The DNA for the CDR3 is TGTGCCAGCAGTCCCCTGGTGGGGGGAGCCGAGACCCAGTACTTC. It specifies CASSPLVGGAETQYF.